These 8 T cell receptor beta chains share one sample of origin, sequenced in a study of T cell repertoires in cytomegalovirus infection. Their antigens are not known. TCRdb used MiXCR to reprocess the reads, holding one entry per CDR3 protein. The profile covers roughly 280,000 distinct CDR3 sequences, with 22% appearing a single time and roughly 20% taken by the ten largest. Sequenced material: cultured PBMCs, taken from culture after CMV antigen stimulation. These receptors all come from a human donor in good health (CMV status not recorded). Some clones in this sample may be carry-over from other donors' samples.

This clonotype was recorded many times. The chain employs TRBV4-1 and TRBJ2-1; 13 bases align to TRBD2. The CDR3 is 15 amino acids. Trimming cost V 1 base and J 8 bases; bases outside gene matches: 2. CDR1 and CDR2 (germline): MGHRA, YSYEKL. DNA for the CDR3: TGCGCCAGCAGCCAAGGGACTAGCGGGAGAGATGAGCAGTTCTTC. It codes for CASSQGTSGRDEQFF.

This chain uses TRBV7-9 with TRBJ2-4; weak D call: TRBD2 (5 bases). The CDR3 is 19 residues long. Trimming took off 4 bases at V and 1 base at J, with 23 bases between the two ends. Germline V gene data show CDR1 as SEHNR and CDR2 as FQNEAQ (reference sequence). CDR3 DNA sequence: TGTGCCAGCAGCTCCTGGGTGGGAGTATCCCCTGGGGCCAAAAACATTCAGTACTTC. Protein: CASSSWVGVSPGAKNIQYF.

This clonotype was seen more than once but under ten times. V gene TRBV15 combines with J gene TRBJ2-7, with D possibly TRBD2 on 5 matching bases. CDR1 LNHNV and CDR2 YYDKDF come from the germline V gene (reference sequence). V dropped 1 base and J dropped 0 bases, with 13 bases sitting between them. The CDR3 has 16 amino acids. The CDR3 bases are TGTGCCACCAGCAGAGGCGATAGCGCGAGCTCCTACGAGCAGTACTTC. This codes for CATSRGDSASSYEQYF.

This clonotype has ten or more counts. The V call is TRBV7-6, the J call TRBJ2-2, with 10 bases aligning to TRBD1. Germline CDR1 and CDR2: SGHVS and FNYEAQ. This CDR3 contains 16 residues. Losses at the gene ends were 5 bases for V and 3 bases for J; bases not matched to a gene: 6. CDR3 amino acids: CASSRPDRGDTGELFF. The CDR3 DNA is TGTGCCAGCAGCCGACCGGACAGGGGGGACACCGGGGAGCTGTTTTTT.

This clonotype came up a few times. The V call is TRBV4-3, the J call TRBJ2-3; D remains ambiguous. The CDR3 sequence is 15 residues long. Trimming pared 0 bases from V and 0 bases from J, leaving 7 bases between. Looked up from germline, CDR1 is LGHNA and CDR2 is YSLEER. CDR3 nucleotide sequence: TGCGCCAGCAGCCAAGATAAGCACAGCACAGATACGCAGTATTTT. Translated: CASSQDKHSTDTQYF.

The chain combines TRBV20-1 with TRBJ1-2; 9 bases fit TRBD1. The CDR3 runs to 16 residues. Per germline, CDR1 DFQATT and CDR2 SNEGSKA (reference sequence). V shed 2 bases and J 4 bases; nucleotides not matched to a gene: 11. CDR3 loop: CSARRSGTGLRYGYTF. The CDR3, as DNA: TGCAGTGCTAGAAGGTCCGGGACAGGGCTTCGCTATGGCTACACCTTC.

This clonotype appeared a few times. This rearrangement joins TRBV7-2 to TRBJ2-5, with D possibly matching TRBD2 (6 bases). Trimming shortened V by 2 bases and J by 4 bases, and 20 bases separated the two germline ends. Germline CDR1 SGHTA, CDR2 FQGNSA. The CDR3 totals 17 residues. CDR3 nucleotide sequence: TGTGCCAGCAGCTTACGCCGTGAATACGGGGGTATAGAGACCCAGTACTTC. Its protein is CASSLRREYGGIETQYF.

The chain joins TRBV9 to TRBJ2-3; D ambiguous. Trimming stripped 0 bases from V and 2 bases from J, with 16 bases between. Looked up from germline, CDR1 is SGDLS and CDR2 is YYNGEE. The CDR3 length is 17 residues. CDR3 in DNA: TGTGCCAGCAGCGTAGGGAGAAAGCAACAATTCACAGATACGCAGTATTTT. This gives the protein CASSVGRKQQFTDTQYF.